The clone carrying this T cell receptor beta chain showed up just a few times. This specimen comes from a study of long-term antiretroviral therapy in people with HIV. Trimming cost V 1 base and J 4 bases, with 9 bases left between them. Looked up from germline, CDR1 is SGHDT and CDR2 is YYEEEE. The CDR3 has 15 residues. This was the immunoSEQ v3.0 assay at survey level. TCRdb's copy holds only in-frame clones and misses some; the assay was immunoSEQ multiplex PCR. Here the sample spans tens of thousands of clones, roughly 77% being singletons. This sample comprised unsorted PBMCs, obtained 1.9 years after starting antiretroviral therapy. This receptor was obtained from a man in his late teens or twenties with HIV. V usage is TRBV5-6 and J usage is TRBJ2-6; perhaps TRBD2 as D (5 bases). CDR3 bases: TGTGCCAGCAGCTTGACCGGGATGGGGGCCAACGTCCTGACTTTC. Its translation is CASSLTGMGANVLTF.